The present entry profiles one TCR beta chain with its context. What it recognizes is unknown. The data are from a study of blood T cells in healthy people across ages. Study as a whole: About one barcoded beta molecule per two T cells was captured by template switching. Study-wide points: Long-lived donors exceeded aged donors in naive CD4+ cells and diversity.

Then a second PCR, running about 6 to 12 cycles, was carried out with a sample-barcoded 5' primer and a J-beta primer mix. TCRdb independently ran MiXCR on the 5' RACE reads; one entry per CDR3 protein. The sample contains about 1 million distinct CDR3 sequences, more than 35% of which appear only once. Every donor contributed around 10 milliliters of peripheral blood by blood draw. V was trimmed by 3 bases and J by 7 bases, leaving 16 bases between them. The CDR3 length is 15 residues. This clonotype originated in a woman aged 55-75 years in good health. The chain joins TRBV12-3 or TRBV12-4 to TRBJ2-1; a weak D match, TRBD2 (6 bases). Sequenced material: blood. CDR3 protein: CASSFGGSLRNEQFF. The DNA for the CDR3 is TGTGCCAGCAGTTTTGGGGGGAGCTTGAGAAATGAGCAGTTCTTC.